The T cell receptor beta chain described here comes from a study of T-cell memory formation after mild COVID-19. Study-level results: Researchers found some responding clones in pre-infection memory, a sign that cross-reactive memory joined.

A few counts support this clonotype. Its antigen remains unknown. TCRdb fed the 5' RACE reads into MiXCR, producing one record per CDR3 protein. The data show around 530,000 distinct CDR3 sequences, 20% to 25% seen once. Trimming took off 2 bases at V and 3 bases at J, with 14 bases between the two ends. Germline CDR1 reads KGHSH; CDR2 reads LQKENI. The CDR3 contains 15 residues. Sequenced input: PBMCs or a T cell subset sorted from them (not recorded which). The clonotype comes from an adult woman who had mild COVID-19 (a few samples of this study predate the infection). Cell type and time point are not known. The chain carries TRBV18 and TRBJ2-7, with D perhaps being TRBD1 or TRBD2 (6 bases each). The DNA for the CDR3 is TGTGCCAGCTCACCAGGTGGCAGGGGAGGCTACGAGCAGTACTTC. Amino acids: CASSPGGRGGYEQYF.